Listed below are T cell receptor beta chains from one sample, sequenced in a study of T cells in Graves' hyperthyroidism and ophthalmopathy. TCRdb re-called the multiplex PCR reads with MiXCR, one entry per CDR3 protein. The profile shows hundreds of thousands of distinct CDR3 sequences, under 25% of them singletons. Specimen: blood. All receptors derive from a man aged 25-40 years with Graves' ophthalmopathy. CDR3s include the opening cysteine and the closing phenylalanine or tryptophan. The D gene is left open where the match is weak. The size field is filled for only some rows; it gives once, few, many or a size class.

d_gene: .
v_gene: TRBV28
abundance: many
j_gene: TRBJ1-3
CDR3aa: CASSKSGLGNTIYF
CDR3nt: TGTGCCAGCAGTAAATCGGGATTGGGAAACACCATATATTTT

d_gene: .
v_gene: TRBV27
abundance: few
j_gene: TRBJ2-4
CDR3aa: CASSKLGNGLGGVNQDIQYF
CDR3nt: TGTGCCAGCAGTAAATTAGGGAACGGTTTGGGGGGAGTAAACCAGGACATTCAGTACTTC

d_gene: .
v_gene: TRBV4-1
abundance: few
j_gene: TRBJ2-1
CDR3aa: CASSQGSLRVSNEQFF
CDR3nt: TGCGCCAGCAGCCAGGGGTCTTTGCGGGTCTCCAATGAGCAGTTCTTC

d_gene: .
v_gene: TRBV27
abundance: .
j_gene: TRBJ2-2
CDR3aa: CASTEDYSNTGELFF
CDR3nt: TGTGCCAGCACCGAGGACTACTCGAACACCGGGGAGCTGTTTTTT

d_gene: TRBD2
v_gene: TRBV27
abundance: many
j_gene: TRBJ2-7
CDR3aa: CASTTTSGSLPYEQYF
CDR3nt: TGTGCCAGCACCACGACTAGCGGGTCCCTTCCCTACGAGCAGTACTTC

d_gene: .
v_gene: TRBV6-5
abundance: .
j_gene: TRBJ2-7
CDR3aa: CASSYSGASSYEQYF
CDR3nt: TGTGCCAGCAGTTACTCCGGGGCGAGCTCCTACGAGCAGTACTTC

d_gene: .
v_gene: TRBV12-5
abundance: .
j_gene: TRBJ2-5
CDR3aa: CASKTDNQETQYF
CDR3nt: TGTGCTAGTAAGACGGACAACCAAGAGACCCAGTACTTC

d_gene: TRBD1
v_gene: TRBV10-1
abundance: .
j_gene: TRBJ2-1
CDR3aa: CASSGGTGGDEQFF
CDR3nt: TGCGCCAGCAGTGGTGGGACAGGGGGCGATGAGCAGTTCTTC

d_gene: .
v_gene: TRBV12-5
abundance: many
j_gene: TRBJ2-7
CDR3aa: CASGLEVLGREQYF
CDR3nt: TGTGCTAGTGGTTTGGAGGTGTTGGGTCGCGAGCAGTACTTC

d_gene: TRBD2
v_gene: TRBV6-2/TRBV6-3
abundance: .
j_gene: TRBJ2-5
CDR3aa: CASSQWASGQETQYF
CDR3nt: TGTGCCAGCAGTCAATGGGCTAGCGGCCAAGAGACCCAGTACTTC

d_gene: TRBD2
v_gene: TRBV10-3
abundance: .
j_gene: TRBJ2-1
CDR3aa: CAISGLAGDYNEQFF
CDR3nt: TGTGCCATCAGTGGATTAGCGGGAGATTACAATGAGCAGTTCTTC

d_gene: TRBD1
v_gene: TRBV6-2/TRBV6-3
abundance: few
j_gene: TRBJ2-1
CDR3aa: CASSGGTGGKDEQFF
CDR3nt: TGTGCCAGCAGTGGTGGGACAGGGGGCAAGGATGAGCAGTTCTTC

d_gene: .
v_gene: TRBV6-1
abundance: many
j_gene: TRBJ1-1
CDR3aa: CASTSAPARGPENTEAFF
CDR3nt: TGTGCCAGCACTTCGGCTCCTGCTCGGGGACCTGAGAACACTGAAGCTTTCTTT

d_gene: TRBD2
v_gene: TRBV4-3
abundance: .
j_gene: TRBJ2-1
CDR3aa: CASSQDDGGSGYNEQFF
CDR3nt: TGCGCCAGCAGCCAAGATGACGGCGGGAGTGGCTACAATGAGCAGTTCTTC